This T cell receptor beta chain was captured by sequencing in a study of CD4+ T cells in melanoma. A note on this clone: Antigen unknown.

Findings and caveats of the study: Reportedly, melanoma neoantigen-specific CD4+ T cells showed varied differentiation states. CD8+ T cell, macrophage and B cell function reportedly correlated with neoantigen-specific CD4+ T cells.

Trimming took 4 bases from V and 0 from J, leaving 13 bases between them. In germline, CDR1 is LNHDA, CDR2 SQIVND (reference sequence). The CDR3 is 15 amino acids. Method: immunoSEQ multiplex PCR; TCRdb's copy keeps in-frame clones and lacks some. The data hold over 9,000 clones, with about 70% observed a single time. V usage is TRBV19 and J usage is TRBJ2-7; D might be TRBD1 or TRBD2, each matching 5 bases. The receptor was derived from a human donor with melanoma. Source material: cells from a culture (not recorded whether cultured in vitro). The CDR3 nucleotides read TGTGCCAGTAGTAGGGTGGCAGGGAGCTCCTACGAGCAGTACTTC. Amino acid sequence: CASSRVAGSSYEQYF.